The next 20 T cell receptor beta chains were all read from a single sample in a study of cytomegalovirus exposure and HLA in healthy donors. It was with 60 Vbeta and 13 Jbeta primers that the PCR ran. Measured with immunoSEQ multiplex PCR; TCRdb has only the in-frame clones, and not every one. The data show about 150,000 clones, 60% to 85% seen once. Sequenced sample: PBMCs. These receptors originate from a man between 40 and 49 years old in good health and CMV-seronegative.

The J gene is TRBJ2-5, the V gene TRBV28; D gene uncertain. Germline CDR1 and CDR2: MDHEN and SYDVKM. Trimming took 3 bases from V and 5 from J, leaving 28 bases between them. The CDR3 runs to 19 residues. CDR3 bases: TGTGCCAGCAGTTTCAAGCTTTCAGAACTCACCCGAGGCCAGGAGACCCAGTACTTC. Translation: CASSFKLSELTRGQETQYF.

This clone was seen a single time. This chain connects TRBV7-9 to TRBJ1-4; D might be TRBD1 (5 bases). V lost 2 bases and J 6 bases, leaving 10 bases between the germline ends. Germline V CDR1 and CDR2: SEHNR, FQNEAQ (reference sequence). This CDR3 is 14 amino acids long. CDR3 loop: CASSLRSGHEKLFF. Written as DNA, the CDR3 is TGTGCCAGCAGCTTAAGATCAGGGCATGAAAAACTGTTTTTT.

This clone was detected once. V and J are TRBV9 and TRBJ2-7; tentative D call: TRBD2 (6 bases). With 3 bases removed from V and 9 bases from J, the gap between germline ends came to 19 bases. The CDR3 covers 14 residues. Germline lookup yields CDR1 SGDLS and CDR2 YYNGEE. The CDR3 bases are TGTGCCAGCAGCGCAGCCGCGGAGGGGTCCGCGCAGTACTTC. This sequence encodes CASSAAAEGSAQYF.

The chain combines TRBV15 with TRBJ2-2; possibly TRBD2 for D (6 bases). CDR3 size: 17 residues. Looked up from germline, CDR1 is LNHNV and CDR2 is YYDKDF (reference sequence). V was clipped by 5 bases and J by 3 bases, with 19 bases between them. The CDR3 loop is CATSLQGRELYTGELFF. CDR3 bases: TGTGCCACCAGCTTACAAGGACGGGAGTTATACACCGGGGAGCTGTTTTTT.

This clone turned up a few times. CDR3 nucleotide sequence: TGTGCCAGCAGTTTGCGGGGTATTGACTACAATGAGCAGTTCTTC. Translated: CASSLRGIDYNEQFF. The genes are TRBV27 and TRBJ2-1; TRBD2 is a possible D gene (6 bases). Germline V gene sequence: CDR1 MNHEY, CDR2 SMNVEV (reference sequence). This CDR3 is 15 amino acids long. With 3 bases removed from V and 3 bases from J, the gap between germline ends came to 12 bases.

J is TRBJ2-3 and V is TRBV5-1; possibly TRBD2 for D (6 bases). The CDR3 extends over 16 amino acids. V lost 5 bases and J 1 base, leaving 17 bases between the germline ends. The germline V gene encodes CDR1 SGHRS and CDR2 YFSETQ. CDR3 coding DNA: TGCGCCAGCAGACGTCGTGGCGGGGAAGGCACAGATACGCAGTATTTT. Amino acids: CASRRRGGEGTDTQYF.

DNA of the CDR3: TGTGCCAGCTCACCAGGGACTAGCGGGAGGGCCGTTGAGCAGTTCTTC. This codes for CASSPGTSGRAVEQFF. The chain joins TRBV18 to TRBJ2-1; the match to TRBD2 covers 16 bases. Germline V CDR1 and CDR2: KGHSH, LQKENI. The CDR3 extends over 16 amino acids. Trimming removed 2 bases from V and 9 bases from J; junction bases left unmatched: 4.

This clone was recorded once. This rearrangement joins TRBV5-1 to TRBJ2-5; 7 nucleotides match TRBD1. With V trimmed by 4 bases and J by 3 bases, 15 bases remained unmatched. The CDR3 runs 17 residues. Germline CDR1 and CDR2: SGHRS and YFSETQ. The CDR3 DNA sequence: TGCGCCAGCAGCGGGGGCCCCACCGGGACAGTCGAAGAGACCCAGTACTTC. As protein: CASSGGPTGTVEETQYF.

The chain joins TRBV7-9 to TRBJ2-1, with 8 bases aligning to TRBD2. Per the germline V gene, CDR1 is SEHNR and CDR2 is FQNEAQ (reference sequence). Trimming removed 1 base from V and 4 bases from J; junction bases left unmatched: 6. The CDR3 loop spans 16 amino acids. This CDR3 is CASSLESGGLYNEQFF. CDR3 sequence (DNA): TGTGCCAGCAGCTTAGAGAGCGGGGGTTTATACAATGAGCAGTTCTTC. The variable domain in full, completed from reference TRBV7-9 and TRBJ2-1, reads DTGVSQNPRHKITKRGQNVTFRCDPISEHNRLYWYRQTLGQGPEFLTYFQNEAQLEKSRLLSDRFSAERPKGSFSTLEIQRTEQGDSAMYLCASSLESGGLYNEQFFGPGTRLTVL.

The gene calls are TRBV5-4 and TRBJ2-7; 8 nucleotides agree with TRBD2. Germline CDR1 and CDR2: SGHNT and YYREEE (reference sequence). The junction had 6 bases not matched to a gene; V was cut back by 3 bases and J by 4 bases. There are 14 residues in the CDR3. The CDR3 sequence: CASSSIAGRYEQYF. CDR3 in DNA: TGTGCCAGCAGCTCCATAGCGGGAAGGTACGAGCAGTACTTC.

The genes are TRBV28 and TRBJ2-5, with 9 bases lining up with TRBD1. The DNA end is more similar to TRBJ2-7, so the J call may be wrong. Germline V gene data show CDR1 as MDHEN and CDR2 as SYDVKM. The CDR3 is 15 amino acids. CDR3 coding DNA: TGTGCCAGCAGTTGGGGACAGGGCGCGGCCTACGAGCAGTACTTC. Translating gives CASSWGQGAAYEQYF.

CDR3 amino acids: CASSPPEGTNNSPLHF. The CDR3 DNA reads TGTGCCAGCAGCCCTCCGGAAGGGACAAATAATTCACCCCTCCACTTT. This sequence joins TRBV28 and TRBJ1-6, with D possibly being TRBD1 (6 bases). The length of the CDR3 is 16 residues. Germline V gene lookup returns CDR1 MDHEN and CDR2 SYDVKM. The V end lost 6 bases, the J end lost 5 bases, and 17 bases lay between the germline ends.

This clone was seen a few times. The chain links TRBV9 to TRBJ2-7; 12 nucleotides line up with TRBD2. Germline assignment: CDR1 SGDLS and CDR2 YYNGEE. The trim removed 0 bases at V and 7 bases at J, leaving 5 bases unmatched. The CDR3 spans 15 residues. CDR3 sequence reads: CASSVGLAGVWEQYF. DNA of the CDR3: TGTGCCAGCAGCGTAGGACTAGCGGGAGTCTGGGAGCAGTACTTC.

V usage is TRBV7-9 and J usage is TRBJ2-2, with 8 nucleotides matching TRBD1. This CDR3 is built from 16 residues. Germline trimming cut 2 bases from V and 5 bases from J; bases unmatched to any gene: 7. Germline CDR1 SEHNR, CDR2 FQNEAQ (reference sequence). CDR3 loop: CASSLSGQGGTGELFF. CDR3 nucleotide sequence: TGTGCCAGCAGCTTATCTGGACAGGGTGGTACCGGGGAGCTGTTTTTT.

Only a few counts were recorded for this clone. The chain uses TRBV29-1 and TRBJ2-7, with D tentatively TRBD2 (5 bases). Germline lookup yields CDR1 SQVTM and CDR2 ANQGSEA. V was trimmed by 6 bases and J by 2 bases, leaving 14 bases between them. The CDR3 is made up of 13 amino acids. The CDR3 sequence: CSVRGRATYEQYF. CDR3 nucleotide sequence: TGCAGCGTCCGGGGAAGGGCTACCTACGAGCAGTACTTC.

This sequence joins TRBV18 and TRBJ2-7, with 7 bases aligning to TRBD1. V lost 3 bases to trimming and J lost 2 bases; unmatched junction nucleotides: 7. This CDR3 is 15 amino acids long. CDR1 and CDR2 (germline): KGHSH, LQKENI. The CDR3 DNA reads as TGTGCCAGCTCACCGGGGCAGGGGGTGGCCTACGAGCAGTACTTC. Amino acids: CASSPGQGVAYEQYF.

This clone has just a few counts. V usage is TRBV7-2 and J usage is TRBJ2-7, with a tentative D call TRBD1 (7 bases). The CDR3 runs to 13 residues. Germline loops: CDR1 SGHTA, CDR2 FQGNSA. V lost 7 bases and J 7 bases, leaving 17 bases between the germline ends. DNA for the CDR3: TGTGCCAGCACCTCGCTGACAGGGACTGAGCAGTACTTC. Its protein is CASTSLTGTEQYF.

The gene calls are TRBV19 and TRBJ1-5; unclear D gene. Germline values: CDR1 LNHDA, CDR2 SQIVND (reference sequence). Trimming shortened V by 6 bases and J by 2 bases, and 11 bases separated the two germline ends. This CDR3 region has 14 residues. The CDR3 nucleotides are TGTGCCAGTAGCCGGGAGGGAGGCAATCAGCCCCAGCATTTT. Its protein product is CASSREGGNQPQHF.

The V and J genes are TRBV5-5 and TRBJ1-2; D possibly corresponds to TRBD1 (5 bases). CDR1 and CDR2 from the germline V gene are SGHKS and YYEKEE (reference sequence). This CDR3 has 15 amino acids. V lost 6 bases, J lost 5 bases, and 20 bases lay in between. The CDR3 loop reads CASNDNGADLYGYTF. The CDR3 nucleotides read TGTGCCAGCAACGACAATGGGGCGGACCTGTATGGCTACACCTTC.

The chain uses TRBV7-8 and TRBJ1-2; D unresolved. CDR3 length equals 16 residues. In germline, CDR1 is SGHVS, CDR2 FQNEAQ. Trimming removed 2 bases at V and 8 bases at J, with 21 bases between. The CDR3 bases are TGTGCCAGCAGCTTATTCGGAGGGAACGAGGTCCCCGGCTACACCTTC. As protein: CASSLFGGNEVPGYTF.